Following are 2 T cell receptor beta chains from one sample sequenced in a study of blood T cells in healthy people across ages. A sample-barcoded 5' primer and a J-beta primer mix were used in a second PCR of about 7 to 11 cycles. TCRdb re-analysed the 5' RACE reads in MiXCR, keeping a single row per CDR3 protein. The sample carries some 700,000 distinct CDR3 sequences, 35% to 45% recorded once. Material: blood. Receptors were obtained from a woman in her sixties in good health.

This clonotype was detected a few times. A read error is possible here, since a much larger clone lies one base away. The chain recombines TRBV24-1 with TRBJ2-7; possible D gene TRBD2, 7 bases. The ends were cut back, 2 bases at V and 7 bases at J, with 20 bases in the middle. CDR1 and CDR2 from the germline V gene are KGHDR and SFDVKD. The CDR3 contains 16 residues. In nucleotides, the CDR3 is TGTGCCACCAGTGATTCAGCGGGACATGAGTACAATGAGCAGTACTTC. It codes for CATSDSAGHEYNEQYF.

The chain has TRBV19 and TRBJ1-2; TRBD1 might be the D (6 bases). The CDR3 sequence is 13 residues long. Germline values: CDR1 LNHDA, CDR2 SQIVND (reference sequence). V was cut by 3 bases and J by 4 bases, with 9 bases left in between. The CDR3 is CASSMDSLYGYTF. CDR3 sequence (DNA): TGTGCCAGTAGTATGGACAGCCTCTATGGCTACACCTTC.